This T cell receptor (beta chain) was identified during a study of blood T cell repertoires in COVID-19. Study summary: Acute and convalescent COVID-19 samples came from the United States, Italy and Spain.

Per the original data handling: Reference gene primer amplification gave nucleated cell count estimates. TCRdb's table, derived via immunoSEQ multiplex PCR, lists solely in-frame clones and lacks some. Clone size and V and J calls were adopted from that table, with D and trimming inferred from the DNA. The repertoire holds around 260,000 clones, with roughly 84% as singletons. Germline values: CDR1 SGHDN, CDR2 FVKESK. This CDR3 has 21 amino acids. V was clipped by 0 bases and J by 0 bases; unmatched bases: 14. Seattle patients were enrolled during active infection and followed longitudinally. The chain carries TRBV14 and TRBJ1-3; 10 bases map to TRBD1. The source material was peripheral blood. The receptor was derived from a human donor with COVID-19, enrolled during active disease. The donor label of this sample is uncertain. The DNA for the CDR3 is TGTGCCAGCAGCCAAGATCGAATCGGGGACAGGGGCTTGATCTCTGGAAACACCATATATTTT. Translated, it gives CASSQDRIGDRGLISGNTIYF.